The 29 T cell receptor beta chains below come from one sample, sequenced in a study of naive and memory T cell subsets. No antigen is known for these receptors. The beta constant-region primer was an equimolar mix of two oligonucleotides covering TRBC1 and TRBC2. Four rounds of PCR amplified the ligated cDNA using nested alpha and beta constant-region primers plus SP2. MiXCR was run by TCRdb on the UMI-ligation and nested PCR reads, yielding one entry per CDR3 protein. The sample carries 85,000 to 130,000 distinct CDR3 sequences, roughly 14% recorded once. Whole-study results and caveats: Naive repertoires, especially CD8, held a few larger clonotypes, possibly memory cells re-expressing CD45RA.

Sequencing was performed on naive CD8+ T cells from blood. The receptors originated from a human donor in good health.

The gene calls are TRBV2 and TRBJ2-7; D ambiguous. Germline CDR1 and CDR2: SNHLY and FYNNEI. The V end was cut by 1 base, the J end by 7 bases, with 5 bases between. The CDR3 extends over 11 amino acids. CDR3 coding DNA: TGTGCCAGCAGTGAAGGCGTGGAGCAGTACTTC. It translates to CASSEGVEQYF.

The chain carries TRBV27 and TRBJ1-5, with a weak D call TRBD1 (5 bases). CDR1 MNHEY and CDR2 SMNVEV come from the germline V gene (reference sequence). V was trimmed by 2 bases and J by 8 bases, leaving 10 bases between them. The CDR3 length is 13 residues. CDR3 in DNA: TGTGCCAGCAGTTTAGACAGCAGGGAGCCCCAGCATTTT. Its translation is CASSLDSREPQHF.

The chain links TRBV27 to TRBJ2-2; perhaps TRBD1 as D (6 bases). V lost 2 bases and J lost 6, with 10 bases in between. The CDR3 is 14 residues long. Germline V gene data show CDR1 as MNHEY and CDR2 as SMNVEV (reference sequence). CDR3 region: CASSLIGQPGELFF. The CDR3, as DNA: TGTGCCAGCAGTTTAATAGGACAGCCCGGGGAGCTGTTTTTT.

This chain links TRBV12-3 or TRBV12-4 with TRBJ2-1, with D possibly being TRBD2 (6 bases). V dropped 4 bases and J dropped 10 bases, with 8 bases sitting between them. This CDR3 has 11 amino acids. In DNA, the CDR3 is TGTGCCAGCAGTTCCGGACTAGAGCAGTTCTTC. This translates into CASSSGLEQFF.

Only a few counts were recorded for this clonotype. The chain uses TRBV29-1 and TRBJ2-2; D unclear. V lost 1 base, J lost 1 base, and 4 bases lay in between. Germline-derived CDR1 and CDR2 are SQVTM and ANQGSEA. The CDR3 contains 13 residues. CDR3 sequence (DNA): TGCAGCGTTGAAGGTCAGAACACCGGGGAGCTGTTTTTT. Amino acids: CSVEGQNTGELFF.

The CDR3 DNA reads as TGTGCCAGCACCCCTTGGCTAGCGAAAAATGAGCAGTTCTTC. Protein product: CASTPWLAKNEQFF. V gene TRBV6-1 combines with J gene TRBJ2-1, with D possibly being TRBD2 (6 bases). The CDR3 has 14 amino acids. Per the germline V gene, CDR1 is MNHNS and CDR2 is SASEGT. V lost 7 bases, J lost 7 bases, and 17 bases lay in between.

This clonotype was found many times. The CDR3 DNA is TGCAGCGTTGGAGGGACTAGCGGGAGGCCAGGGAATGAGCAGTTCTTC. This sequence encodes CSVGGTSGRPGNEQFF. The gene calls are TRBV29-1 and TRBJ2-1; 15 nucleotides line up with TRBD2. CDR1 and CDR2 (germline): SQVTM, ANQGSEA. V dropped 4 bases and J dropped 7; count of bases not matched to a gene: 8. The CDR3 extends over 16 amino acids.

This clonotype has only a few counts. The chain has TRBV7-6 and TRBJ2-7; the D gene could be TRBD1 or TRBD2 (5 bases each). The V end was cut by 5 bases, the J end by 4 bases, with 12 bases between. There are 13 residues in the CDR3. Germline V lookup: CDR1 SGHVS, CDR2 FNYEAQ. CDR3 sequence: CASSPRDGYEQYF. The CDR3 nucleotides are TGTGCCAGCAGCCCGAGGGACGGTTACGAGCAGTACTTC. Supplemented by reference TRBV7-6 and TRBJ2-7, the full variable domain reads GAGVSQSPRYKVTKRGQDVALRCDPISGHVSLYWYRQALGQGPEFLTYFNYEAQQDKSGLPNDRFSAERPEGSISTLTIQRTEQRDSAMYRCASSPRDGYEQYFGPGTRLTVT.

This clonotype was picked up a small number of times. The rearrangement joins TRBV6-2 or TRBV6-3 to TRBJ2-1; TRBD2 matches 7 bases. Germline-derived CDR1 and CDR2 are MNHEY and SVGEGT. CDR3 length: 17 amino acids. J was trimmed by 9 bases and V by 2 bases; bases with no gene match: 16. This CDR3 is CASSYPPTSAHRGEQFF. CDR3 DNA: TGTGCCAGCAGTTACCCCCCAACTAGCGCCCACCGGGGTGAGCAGTTCTTC.

The V gene is TRBV5-1, the J gene TRBJ1-1, with D maybe TRBD1 (5 bases). Trimming shortened V by 3 bases and J by 4 bases, and 16 bases separated the two germline ends. Germline CDR1 SGHRS, CDR2 YFSETQ. The CDR3 runs to 15 residues. CDR3 nucleotides: TGCGCCAGCAGCTACACTGCAGCCGGGGGCACTGAAGCTTTCTTT. This gives the protein CASSYTAAGGTEAFF.

This clonotype showed up just a few times. This sequence joins TRBV27 and TRBJ2-5; TRBD2 might be the D (5 bases). With 6 bases removed from V and 4 bases from J, the gap between germline ends came to 12 bases. The germline CDR1 and CDR2 sequences are MNHEY and SMNVEV (reference sequence). The CDR3 covers 13 residues. DNA for the CDR3: TGTGCCAGCAGCCCCGATGGAGGAGAGACCCAGTACTTC. Translating it yields CASSPDGGETQYF.

The CDR3 DNA reads TGTGCCAGCAGCCCGTCCGGGATATACAGGGAAGAGACCCAGTACTTC. It is translated as CASSPSGIYREETQYF. This chain connects TRBV7-9 to TRBJ2-5; the D gene is possibly TRBD1 (6 bases). Per germline, CDR1 SEHNR and CDR2 FQNEAQ (reference sequence). Trimming stripped 5 bases from V and 3 bases from J, with 19 bases between. The CDR3 runs to 16 residues.

This clonotype was counted ten times or more. CDR3 sequence: CSVEERETSDTQYF. The CDR3 coding sequence is TGCAGCGTTGAAGAGCGGGAGACGTCAGATACGCAGTATTTT. V usage is TRBV29-1 and J usage is TRBJ2-3; 7 nucleotides match TRBD2. From germline, CDR1 is SQVTM and CDR2 ANQGSEA. This CDR3 region has 14 residues. After removal of 0 bases from V and 4 bases from J, the junction contained 4 bases not matched to a gene.

This clonotype was detected a few times. The genes are TRBV27 and TRBJ2-7; TRBD1 matches at 12 bases. The germline CDR1 and CDR2 sequences are MNHEY and SMNVEV (reference sequence). The CDR3 contains 14 residues. V lost 3 bases and J lost 7; bases outside the gene matches: 4. For the CDR3, the DNA is TGTGCCAGCAGTTTGGGACAGGGGGCGTGGGAGCAGTACTTC. It is translated as CASSLGQGAWEQYF.

Many counts were recorded for this clonotype. The CDR3 DNA is TGTGCCAGCGGGACAGGGAGTACAGATACGCAGTATTTT. It encodes CASGTGSTDTQYF. V is TRBV9 and J is TRBJ2-3, with 9 positions matching TRBD1. The CDR3 covers 13 residues. CDR1 and CDR2 from the germline V gene are SGDLS and YYNGEE. V shed 7 bases and J 3 bases; nucleotides not matched to a gene: 3.

This clonotype was picked up many times. The chain couples TRBV30 to TRBJ1-2; 7 nucleotides line up with TRBD1. In germline, CDR1 is GTSNPN, CDR2 SVGIG (reference sequence). The CDR3 covers 13 residues. The ends lost 5 bases at V and 6 bases at J; junction bases unmatched: 9. CDR3 nucleotides: TGTGCCTGGGCTGCCTGGACAGGCGATGGCTACACCTTC. Translation: CAWAAWTGDGYTF.

This chain joins TRBV20-1 and TRBJ2-1, with 8 bases fitting TRBD2. Germline values: CDR1 DFQATT, CDR2 SNEGSKA (reference sequence). The CDR3 has 15 residues. V shed 4 bases and J 4 bases; nucleotides not matched to a gene: 9. CDR3 in amino acids: CSAIATGGEYNEQFF. As DNA, the CDR3 is TGCAGTGCTATAGCTACGGGGGGGGAGTACAATGAGCAGTTCTTC.

This clonotype has more than one count but fewer than ten. V gene TRBV9 combines with J gene TRBJ1-4; perhaps TRBD1 as D (6 bases). Deletions cut 3 bases from V and 6 bases from J, with 15 bases between. Germline V gives CDR1 SGDLS, CDR2 YYNGEE. The CDR3 has 15 amino acids. The CDR3 here is CASSEGGGTYEKLFF. In DNA, the CDR3 is TGTGCCAGCAGCGAGGGAGGAGGGACATATGAAAAACTGTTTTTT.

The chain combines TRBV9 with TRBJ2-3; 14 bases fit TRBD2. The CDR3 is 16 amino acids. J gave up 3 bases and V 4 bases, and 4 bases lay outside the gene matches. Germline V gene sequence: CDR1 SGDLS, CDR2 YYNGEE. CDR3 region: CASSPWTSGGTDTQYF. The CDR3 DNA reads as TGTGCCAGCAGCCCCTGGACTAGCGGGGGGACAGATACGCAGTATTTT.

A remark on this clonotype: Its ends do not fully match the called genes, so a read error is possible. The V gene is TRBV4-3, the J gene TRBJ1-1; possible D gene TRBD1, 5 bases. This CDR3 spans 17 amino acids. The germline gives CDR1 LGHNA, CDR2 YSLEER. The CDR3 DNA reads as TGCGACAGCAGCCAAGACAGAACCCCTTCCATGGGCACTGAAGCTTTCTTT. Translating it yields CDSSQDRTPSMGTEAFF.

V and J are TRBV25-1 and TRBJ2-7; D not resolved. Per the germline V gene, CDR1 is MGHDK and CDR2 is SYGVNS. CDR3 length: 14 amino acids. Trimming stripped 5 bases from V and 7 bases from J, with 18 bases between. The CDR3 is CASSKGTDPTEQYF. CDR3 DNA sequence: TGTGCCAGCAGTAAGGGAACGGACCCTACAGAGCAGTACTTC.

This chain uses TRBV12-3 or TRBV12-4 with TRBJ2-7; no definite D call. Trimming shortened V by 1 base and J by 5 bases, and 6 bases separated the two germline ends. The CDR3 has 12 residues. CDR3 coding DNA: TGTGCCAGCAGTTTAGGGGCTAACGAGCAGTACTTC. It encodes CASSLGANEQYF.

This clonotype showed up many times. The J gene is TRBJ2-1, the V gene TRBV29-1, with TRBD2 identical over 11 bases. This CDR3 contains 14 residues. In germline, CDR1 is SQVTM, CDR2 ANQGSEA. The J segment lost 4 bases and the V segment lost 4 bases, leaving 3 bases of the junction unmatched. The CDR3 region is CSVVGLAEYNEQFF. As DNA, the CDR3 is TGCAGCGTTGTGGGACTAGCGGAGTACAATGAGCAGTTCTTC.

This clonotype has a count of ten or more. The V call is TRBV5-5, the J call TRBJ2-7; 8 nucleotides line up with TRBD1. The CDR3 length is 14 residues. Germline V CDR1 and CDR2: SGHKS, YYEKEE (reference sequence). V shed 4 bases and J 2 bases; nucleotides not matched to a gene: 5. The DNA of the CDR3 is TGTGCCAGCAGCCCCGGGACAGGCACCTACGAGCAGTACTTC. Amino acid sequence: CASSPGTGTYEQYF.

This clonotype was detected ten times or more. The CDR3 loop is CAISAPGQGFDTQYF. As DNA, the CDR3 is TGTGCCATCAGTGCGCCGGGACAGGGTTTCGATACGCAGTATTTT. J is TRBJ2-3 and V is TRBV10-3; 9 positions match TRBD1. CDR1 and CDR2 from the germline V gene are ENHRY and SYGVKD. CDR3 length equals 15 residues. V lost 4 bases to trimming and J lost 6 bases; unmatched junction nucleotides: 8.

This clonotype has at least ten counts. This rearrangement joins TRBV18 to TRBJ1-2; 8 nucleotides line up with TRBD1. Trimming cost V 2 bases and J 4 bases; bases outside gene matches: 6. The CDR3 has 15 amino acids. The germline gives CDR1 KGHSH, CDR2 LQKENI. The CDR3 sequence: CASSPEDRVLYGYTF. In DNA form, the CDR3 reads TGTGCCAGCTCACCAGAGGACAGGGTCCTCTATGGCTACACCTTC.

This clonotype was detected ten times or more. The V and J genes are TRBV4-3 and TRBJ2-5; D uncertain. Germline lookup yields CDR1 LGHNA and CDR2 YSLEER. The CDR3 length is 13 residues. V shed 1 base and J shed 3 bases, with 6 bases lying between them. Here the CDR3 DNA reads TGCGCCAGCAGCCAAGGGACCAAAGAGACCCAGTACTTC. It yields the protein CASSQGTKETQYF.

The V call is TRBV6-2 or TRBV6-3, the J call TRBJ2-2, with TRBD2 identical over 10 bases. In germline, CDR1 is MNHEY, CDR2 SVGEGT. The CDR3 sequence is 16 residues long. V dropped 10 bases and J dropped 5; count of bases not matched to a gene: 13. As DNA, the CDR3 is TGTGCCACCGAGGTAGCGGGAGGAGTTTATACCGGGGAGCTGTTTTTT. Translated: CATEVAGGVYTGELFF.

The J gene is TRBJ2-1, the V gene TRBV9; 9 nucleotides match TRBD2. V dropped 0 bases and J dropped 3; count of bases not matched to a gene: 4. This CDR3 comprises 16 residues. Germline V gives CDR1 SGDLS, CDR2 YYNGEE. The CDR3 loop is CASSVGGSGSYNEQFF. The CDR3 DNA is TGTGCCAGCAGCGTAGGGGGTAGCGGGAGCTACAATGAGCAGTTCTTC. The full variable domain, in which reference TRBV9 and TRBJ2-1 provide the parts outside the CDR3, is DSGVTQTPKHLITATGQRVTLRCSPRSGDLSVYWYQQSLDQGLQFLIQYYNGEERAKGNILERFSAQQFPDLHSELNLSSLELGDSALYFCASSVGGSGSYNEQFFGPGTRLTVL.